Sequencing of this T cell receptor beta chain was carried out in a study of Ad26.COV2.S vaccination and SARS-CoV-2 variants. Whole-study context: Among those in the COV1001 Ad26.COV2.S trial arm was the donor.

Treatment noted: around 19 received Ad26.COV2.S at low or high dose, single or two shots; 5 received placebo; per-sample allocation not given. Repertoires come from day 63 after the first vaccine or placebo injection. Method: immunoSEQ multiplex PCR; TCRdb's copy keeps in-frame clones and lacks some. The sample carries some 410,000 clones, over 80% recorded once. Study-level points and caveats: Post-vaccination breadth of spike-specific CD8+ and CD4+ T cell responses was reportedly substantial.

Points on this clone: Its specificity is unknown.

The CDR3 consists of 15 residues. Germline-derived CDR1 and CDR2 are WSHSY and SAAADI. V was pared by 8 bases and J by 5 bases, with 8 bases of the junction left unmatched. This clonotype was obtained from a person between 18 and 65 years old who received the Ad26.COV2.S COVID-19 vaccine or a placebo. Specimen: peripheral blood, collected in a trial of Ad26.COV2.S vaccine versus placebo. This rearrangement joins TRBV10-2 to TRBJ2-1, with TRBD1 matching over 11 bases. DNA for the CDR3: TGCGCCAGCCTGGTGGGGGACAGGGGGGACAATGAGCAGTTCTTC. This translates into CASLVGDRGDNEQFF.